The rows below give T cell receptor beta chains drawn from one sample of a study of beta chain features in type 1 diabetes. Assay: immunoSEQ multiplex PCR; the TCRdb copy retains only in-frame clones and omits some. Of hundreds of thousands of clones listed, over 12% were seen once; the top ten hold approximately 0.039%. Sequenced sample: naive CD4+ T cells from blood. The receptor source for this set is a man between 18 and 29 years old with type 1 diabetes. The CDR3 runs from the conserved cysteine through the conserved F or W. The D gene is left open where the match is weak. Not every row has a clone size; where given, it reads once, few, many or a size class.

J | V | size | D | length | CDR3 | DNA
TRBJ2-3 | TRBV6-6 | few | - | 14 | CASSYNQRTDTQYF | TGTGCCAGCAGTTATAACCAGCGCACAGATACGCAGTATTTT
TRBJ2-1 | TRBV2 | - | TRBD2 | 18 | CASSDVAGGRSSYNEQFF | TGTGCCAGCAGTGATGTAGCGGGGGGGCGTAGCTCCTACAATGAGCAGTTCTTC
TRBJ1-5 | TRBV6-6 | - | - | 15 | CASSYSGSVQQPQHF | TGTGCCAGCAGTTACTCGGGGTCAGTACAGCAGCCCCAGCATTTT
TRBJ2-4 | TRBV4-3 | - | - | 15 | CASSQNPYGKNIQYF | TGCGCCAGCAGCCAAAATCCCTACGGCAAAAACATTCAGTACTTC
TRBJ2-6 | TRBV27 | few | - | 18 | CASSASGTVPPGANVLTF | TGTGCCAGCAGTGCCTCCGGGACGGTCCCCCCCGGGGCCAACGTCCTGACTTTC
TRBJ2-3 | TRBV5-6 | few | - | 15 | CASSLVARTFNTQYF | TGTGCCAGCAGCTTGGTGGCTAGGACGTTTAATACGCAGTATTTT
TRBJ1-2 | TRBV4-1 | - | - | 16 | CASSQGDRRPNYGYTF | TGCGCCAGCAGCCAAGGCGACAGGCGTCCCAACTATGGCTACACCTTC
TRBJ1-4 | TRBV5-1 | - | - | 14 | CASSLGQGYEKLFF | TGCGCCAGCAGCTTGGGGCAGGGGTATGAAAAACTGTTTTTT
TRBJ1-2 | TRBV5-4 | few | TRBD1 | 13 | CASSARTGDGYTF | TGTGCCAGCAGCGCCAGGACAGGGGATGGCTACACCTTC
TRBJ2-5 | TRBV30 | - | TRBD1 | 14 | CAWSVHRGRETQYF | TGTGCCTGGAGTGTACACAGGGGGCGAGAGACCCAGTACTTC
TRBJ2-1 | TRBV21-1 | few | - | 15 | CASSKGPGRRNEQFF | TGTGCCAGCAGCAAAGGGCCAGGCAGACGGAATGAGCAGTTCTTC
TRBJ2-7 | TRBV29-1 | - | - | 12 | CSVRTLPYEQYF | TGCAGCGTTAGGACACTACCCTACGAGCAGTACTTC
TRBJ1-2 | TRBV6-5 | - | - | 13 | CASSRQDSYGYTF | TGTGCCAGCAGCCGACAGGATAGCTATGGCTACACCTTC
TRBJ2-2 | TRBV4-3 | - | - | 16 | CASSLQGGASKRELFF | TGCGCCAGCAGCCTCCAGGGGGGGGCTTCCAAGCGGGAGCTGTTTTTT
TRBJ2-7 | TRBV30 | - | - | 15 | CAWSVTGNYVDEQYF | TGTGCCTGGAGTGTCACGGGAAACTATGTGGACGAGCAGTACTTC
TRBJ1-5 | TRBV2 | - | - | 14 | CASSAGPPNQPQHF | TGTGCCAGCAGCGCCGGCCCCCCGAATCAGCCCCAGCATTTT
TRBJ2-2 | TRBV27 | - | - | 13 | CASSFARAGELFF | TGTGCCAGCAGTTTTGCTAGAGCCGGGGAGCTGTTTTTT
TRBJ2-1 | TRBV5-1 | few | TRBD1 | 14 | CASSAGQGFNEQFF | TGCGCCAGCAGCGCGGGACAGGGCTTCAATGAGCAGTTCTTC
TRBJ1-2 | TRBV30 | - | - | 13 | CACLPGGYYGYTF | TGTGCCTGCCTACCCGGGGGCTACTATGGCTACACCTTC
TRBJ2-3 | TRBV27 | few | - | 17 | CASSLPRGWDPLVPQYF | TGTGCCAGCAGTCTCCCACGAGGGTGGGACCCGCTTGTTCCGCAGTATTTT
TRBJ1-1 | TRBV2 | few | TRBD1 | 13 | CASTRQGGTEAFF | TGTGCCAGCACCCGACAGGGAGGAACTGAAGCTTTCTTT
TRBJ2-3 | TRBV7-9 | - | - | 16 | CASSLALGDPGDTQYF | TGTGCCAGCAGCTTAGCGTTGGGGGATCCGGGGGATACGCAGTATTTT
TRBJ2-3 | TRBV30 | few | - | 13 | CAWERWEQDTQYF | TGTGCCTGGGAAAGGTGGGAGCAAGATACGCAGTATTTT
TRBJ2-6 | TRBV5-1 | few | - | 15 | CASSEGASGANVLTF | TGCGCCAGCAGCGAAGGGGCTTCTGGGGCCAACGTCCTGACTTTC
TRBJ2-5 | TRBV7-2 | - | - | 15 | CASSLTSFSQETQYF | TGTGCCAGCAGCTTAACTAGTTTTTCCCAAGAGACCCAGTACTTC
TRBJ2-1 | TRBV5-1 | few | - | 14 | CASSLLGDVNEQFF | TGCGCCAGCAGCTTGCTAGGGGACGTGAATGAGCAGTTCTTC
TRBJ2-5 | TRBV5-1 | few | - | 14 | CASSLAGFSETQYF | TGCGCCAGCAGCTTGGCTGGCTTCTCGGAGACCCAGTACTTC
TRBJ2-4 | TRBV29-1 | - | - | 13 | CSVGTQFRNIQYF | TGCAGCGTCGGAACCCAATTCAGAAACATTCAGTACTTC
TRBJ2-5 | TRBV18 | - | - | 14 | CASSRGQSQETQYF | TGTGCCAGCTCACGAGGACAGAGCCAAGAGACCCAGTACTTC
TRBJ1-6 | TRBV28 | - | TRBD1 | 15 | CASLNRDRGSSPLHF | TGTGCCAGCCTTAATCGGGACAGGGGGAGTTCACCCCTCCACTTT
TRBJ2-5 | TRBV11-2 | - | - | 13 | CASSSGPRETQYF | TGTGCCAGCAGCTCCGGACCGCGGGAGACCCAGTACTTC
TRBJ2-2 | TRBV4-1 | few | TRBD2 | 16 | CASSQDWLLAGRELFF | TGTGCCAGCAGCCAAGATTGGCTCCTAGCGGGGAGGGAGCTGTTTTTT
TRBJ2-7 | TRBV30 | - | - | 11 | CAWSNPYEQYF | TGTGCCTGGAGTAACCCCTACGAGCAGTACTTC
TRBJ2-7 | TRBV5-1 | - | - | 12 | CASSLLGYEQYF | TGCGCCAGCAGCCTTCTGGGTTACGAGCAGTACTTC
TRBJ2-5 | TRBV7-7 | - | - | 13 | CASSFSGQETQYF | TGTGCTAGCAGCTTTAGCGGCCAAGAGACCCAGTACTTC
TRBJ2-1 | TRBV29-1 | few | TRBD2 | 16 | CSVDDRTSGRIYEQFF | TGCAGCGTTGATGATCGGACTAGCGGGAGAATCTATGAGCAGTTCTTC
TRBJ1-2 | TRBV13 | few | TRBD1 | 18 | CASSLGQDRGGWNYGYTF | TGTGCCAGCAGCTTAGGTCAGGACAGGGGAGGTTGGAACTATGGCTACACCTTC
TRBJ1-1 | TRBV28 | few | TRBD1 | 14 | CASTRTGLNTEAFF | TGTGCCAGCACCCGGACAGGGTTGAACACTGAAGCTTTCTTT
TRBJ2-7 | TRBV5-4 | - | - | 14 | CASSSDRSRNEQYF | TGTGCCAGCAGCTCAGACAGGAGCCGAAACGAGCAGTACTTC
TRBJ2-7 | TRBV29-1 | few | - | 13 | CSVRGRGTYEQYF | TGCAGCGTTAGGGGAAGGGGAACCTACGAGCAGTACTTC
TRBJ2-7 | TRBV5-6 | - | - | 14 | CASSFRGTSYEQYF | TGTGCCAGCAGCTTTCGCGGTACCTCCTACGAGCAGTACTTC
TRBJ2-5 | TRBV9 | few | - | 15 | CASSIQDGVGETQYF | TGTGCCAGCAGCATTCAAGATGGGGTAGGAGAGACCCAGTACTTC
TRBJ1-2 | TRBV6-5 | few | - | 12 | CASSTGPYGYTF | TGTGCCAGCAGTACGGGGCCCTATGGCTACACCTTC
TRBJ2-7 | TRBV7-2 | few | - | 14 | CASSLGTVSYEQYF | TGTGCCAGCAGCTTAGGGACGGTGTCCTACGAGCAGTACTTC
TRBJ1-2 | TRBV19 | few | - | 15 | CASSIPTRGYYGYTF | TGTGCCAGTAGTATCCCGACCCGGGGTTACTATGGCTACACCTTC
TRBJ2-7 | TRBV5-1 | - | - | 15 | CASSWTTDSSYEQYF | TGCGCCAGCAGCTGGACGACTGATAGCTCCTACGAGCAGTACTTC
TRBJ1-1 | TRBV18 | few | TRBD1 | 12 | CASSPRGQETFF | TGTGCCAGCTCACCTCGCGGACAGGAGACTTTCTTT
TRBJ2-3 | TRBV7-9 | few | - | 13 | CASINNVGDTQYF | TGTGCCAGCATCAACAATGTTGGAGATACGCAGTATTTT
TRBJ2-3 | TRBV5-4 | few | TRBD1 | 14 | CASRGQGGSDTQYF | TGTGCCAGCAGGGGACAGGGGGGTTCAGATACGCAGTATTTT
TRBJ2-1 | TRBV7-2 | - | TRBD2 | 15 | CASSLRREGRNEQFF | TGTGCCAGCAGCTTACGGCGGGAGGGCCGCAATGAGCAGTTCTTC
TRBJ1-2 | TRBV27 | - | - | 13 | CASSSVGPYGYTF | TGTGCCAGCAGTTCTGTGGGGCCCTATGGCTACACCTTC
TRBJ1-5 | TRBV9 | - | TRBD1 | 14 | CASSVDYRGQPQHF | TGTGCCAGCAGCGTAGATTACAGGGGACAGCCCCAGCATTTT
TRBJ2-7 | TRBV28 | - | TRBD1 | 12 | CASTRDRGEQYF | TGTGCCAGCACCCGGGACAGGGGCGAGCAGTACTTC
TRBJ1-5 | TRBV4-2 | few | TRBD1 | 18 | CASSQGAGDRASNQPQHF | TGTGCCAGCAGCCAGGGAGCCGGGGACAGGGCTAGCAATCAGCCCCAGCATTTT
TRBJ2-7 | TRBV6-1 | - | TRBD1 | 15 | CATGDPGRGSYEQYF | TGTGCCACTGGAGATCCCGGCAGGGGGTCGTACGAGCAGTACTTC
TRBJ1-2 | TRBV29-1 | few | - | 11 | CSGKKSYGYTF | TGCAGCGGCAAAAAATCCTATGGCTACACCTTC